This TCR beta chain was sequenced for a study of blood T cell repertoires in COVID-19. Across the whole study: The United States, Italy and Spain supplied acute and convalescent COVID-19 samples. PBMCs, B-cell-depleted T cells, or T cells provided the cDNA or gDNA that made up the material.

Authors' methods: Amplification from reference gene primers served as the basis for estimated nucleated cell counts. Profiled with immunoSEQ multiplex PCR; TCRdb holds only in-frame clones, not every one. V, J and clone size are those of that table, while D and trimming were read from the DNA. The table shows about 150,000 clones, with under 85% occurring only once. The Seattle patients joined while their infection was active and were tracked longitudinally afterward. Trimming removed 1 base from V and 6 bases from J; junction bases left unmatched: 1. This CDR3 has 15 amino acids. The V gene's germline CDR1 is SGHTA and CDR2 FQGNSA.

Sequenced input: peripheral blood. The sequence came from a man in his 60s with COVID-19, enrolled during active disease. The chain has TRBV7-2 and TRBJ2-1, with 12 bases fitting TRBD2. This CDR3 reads CASSLELAGGNEQFF. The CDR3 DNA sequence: TGTGCCAGCAGCTTAGAACTAGCGGGAGGCAATGAGCAGTTCTTC.